Shown below are 30 T cell receptor beta chains from a single sample sequenced in a study of blood T cell repertoires in COVID-19. Sequencing was performed with immunoSEQ multiplex PCR; in TCRdb, only in-frame clones are kept and a portion is missing. The sample includes roughly 430,000 clones, approximately 90% of them seen just once. The sequenced sample was PBMCs or T cells enriched from blood (not recorded which). The receptors originated from a woman aged 18-30 years who had been exposed to COVID-19.

This chain uses TRBV6-2 or TRBV6-3 with TRBJ1-6, with a tentative D call TRBD1 (5 bases). The germline V and J ends were trimmed by 0 bases and 9 bases, with 6 bases remaining between them. Germline-derived CDR1 and CDR2 are MNHEY and SVGEGT. This CDR3 contains 13 residues. The CDR3 DNA sequence: TGTGCCAGCAGTTACTCCAGGGTTTCACCCCTCCACTTT. Its translation is CASSYSRVSPLHF.

This clone was picked up one time. The chain joins TRBV5-4 to TRBJ2-5; unclear D gene. Germline V gene sequence: CDR1 SGHNT, CDR2 YYREEE (reference sequence). V was clipped by 0 bases and J by 4 bases, with 10 bases between them. The CDR3 contains 14 residues. The CDR3 reads CASSLEVLRETQYF. CDR3 nucleotides: TGTGCCAGCAGCTTGGAAGTTTTGCGAGAGACCCAGTACTTC.

The chain joins TRBV24-1 to TRBJ2-1; 8 bases are a match to TRBD1. The J segment lost 5 bases and the V segment lost 2 bases, leaving 4 bases of the junction unmatched. Germline V CDR1 and CDR2: KGHDR, SFDVKD. The CDR3 is 15 amino acids. CDR3: CATSDSGTGNNEQFF. CDR3 nucleotide sequence: TGTGCCACCAGTGATTCCGGGACAGGCAACAATGAGCAGTTCTTC.

This clone was counted a single time. The genes are TRBV7-2 and TRBJ1-6; TRBD1 might be the D (6 bases). CDR1 and CDR2 (germline): SGHTA, FQGNSA. CDR3 length: 16 amino acids. Trimming stripped 1 base from V and 7 bases from J, with 14 bases between. DNA of the CDR3: TGTGCCAGCAGCTTAGTAGGGGGGGCGGCAAATTCACCCCTCCACTTT. This encodes CASSLVGGAANSPLHF.

J is TRBJ2-2 and V is TRBV7-2, with 7 bases identical to TRBD1. The V and J ends lost 8 bases and 1 base, in that order; junction bases with no gene match: 4. Germline CDR1 and CDR2: SGHTA and FQGNSA. The CDR3 consists of 14 residues. CDR3 residues: CASGQARNTGELFF. CDR3 nucleotide sequence: TGTGCCAGCGGACAGGCCCGGAACACCGGGGAGCTGTTTTTT. The full variable domain, with the rest looked up from reference TRBV7-2 and TRBJ2-2, is GAGVSQSPSNKVTEKGKDVELRCDPISGHTALYWYRQSLGQGLEFLIYFQGNSAPDKSGLPSDRFSAERTGGSVSTLTIQRTQQEDSAVYLCASGQARNTGELFFGEGSRLTVL.

This chain uses TRBV19 with TRBJ1-2; 10 bases fit TRBD1. V lost 4 bases to trimming and J lost 9 bases; unmatched junction nucleotides: 8. CDR3 size: 14 residues. From germline, CDR1 is LNHDA and CDR2 SQIVND (reference sequence). In DNA form, the CDR3 reads TGTGCCAGTAGTACCCCCGGGACAGGGGTACGCTACACCTTC. It encodes CASSTPGTGVRYTF.

This chain links TRBV19 with TRBJ2-7; D is unclear. Trimming removed 4 bases at V and 1 base at J, with 14 bases between. This CDR3 contains 15 residues. The germline V gene has CDR1 LNHDA and CDR2 SQIVND (reference sequence). In DNA form, the CDR3 reads TGTGCCAGTAGTAGGCTGGCGGCAGCGTCCTACGAGCAGTACTTC. It encodes CASSRLAAASYEQYF.

The chain is built from TRBV21-1 and TRBJ2-4; the D call of TRBD2 is as the table states it, not checked on the DNA. TRBV21-1 is marked as a pseudogene. This CDR3 spans 15 amino acids. The CDR3 spells CASRTGLAGQNIQYF. CDR3 DNA sequence: TGTGCCAGCCGGACGGGACTAGCGGGTCAAAACATTCAGTACTTC.

The chain joins TRBV28 to TRBJ1-5, with TRBD1 as a possible D gene (5 bases). In germline, CDR1 is MDHEN, CDR2 SYDVKM. V was shortened by 7 bases and J by 1 base, with 17 bases between the two germline ends. The CDR3 is 16 amino acids. For the CDR3, the DNA is TGTGCCAGCAACATGGGGCGGCCCTTGAGCAATCAGCCCCAGCATTTT. It yields the protein CASNMGRPLSNQPQHF.

The chain employs TRBV7-6 and TRBJ2-2; D not resolved. Germline V lookup: CDR1 SGHVS, CDR2 FNYEAQ. With 1 base removed from V and 2 bases from J, the gap between germline ends came to 11 bases. The CDR3 consists of 16 residues. The CDR3 DNA follows: TGTGCCAGCAGCTTAGTCGCCAGTTCAAACACCGGGGAGCTGTTTTTT. Its protein is CASSLVASSNTGELFF.

The V gene is TRBV10-2, the J gene TRBJ1-6; D is perhaps TRBD1 (6 bases). This CDR3 contains 17 residues. V lost 6 bases to trimming and J lost 4 bases, with 19 bases between them. Germline V gives CDR1 WSHSY, CDR2 SAAADI. CDR3 in amino acids: CASRPNSGQIYNSPLHF. The CDR3 DNA reads TGCGCCAGCAGGCCTAATTCTGGACAGATTTATAATTCACCCCTCCACTTT.

The chain links TRBV5-1 to TRBJ2-2; D gene unclear. Germline CDR1 is SGHRS and CDR2 is YFSETQ. CDR3 length equals 11 residues. The V end lost 2 bases, the J end lost 7 bases, and 3 bases lay between the germline ends. CDR3 sequence: CASSFGGELFF. CDR3 nucleotides: TGCGCCAGCAGCTTCGGCGGGGAGCTGTTTTTT.

This sequence joins TRBV7-2 and TRBJ1-5; TRBD1 aligns across 7 bases. CDR1 is SGHTA and CDR2 is FQGNSA in the germline V gene. CDR3 length equals 16 residues. J lost 4 bases, V lost 0 bases, and 6 bases had no gene match. In DNA, the CDR3 is TGTGCCAGCAGCTTAGCCGGGACAGAACCTAATCAGCCCCAGCATTTT. It encodes CASSLAGTEPNQPQHF.

CDR3 protein: CASSPIQGTEAFF. CDR3 DNA sequence: TGTGCCAGCAGTCCGATACAGGGTACTGAAGCTTTCTTT. This chain connects TRBV28 to TRBJ1-1; possibly TRBD1 for D (6 bases). This CDR3 is built from 13 residues. V was cut by 5 bases and J by 5 bases, with 12 bases left in between. From germline, CDR1 is MDHEN and CDR2 SYDVKM.

CDR3 nucleotide sequence: TGTGCCAGCAGTACCCAGGGTGGCGATACGCAGTATTTT. The encoded protein is CASSTQGGDTQYF. V and J are TRBV6-4 and TRBJ2-3; the D gene is possibly TRBD1 (5 bases). The V gene's germline CDR1 is MRHNA and CDR2 SNTAGT. Trimming stripped 5 bases from V and 6 bases from J, with 12 bases between. The CDR3 contains 13 residues.

This clone appeared a few times. The chain carries TRBV19 and TRBJ1-5; D is ambiguous. This CDR3 has 16 residues. The ends were cut back, 5 bases at V and 6 bases at J, with 20 bases in the middle. CDR1 and CDR2 from the germline V gene are LNHDA and SQIVND (reference sequence). The CDR3 here is CASSYASGSWSQPQHF. CDR3 coding DNA: TGTGCCAGTAGTTATGCTTCGGGGTCTTGGAGTCAGCCCCAGCATTTT.

CDR3 sequence (DNA): TGTGCCAGCAGTGCGGGGGGCTTTGGCTACACCTTC. Its protein product is CASSAGGFGYTF. The V call is TRBV12-3 or TRBV12-4, the J call TRBJ1-2; tentative D call: TRBD1 (6 bases). The CDR3 is made up of 12 amino acids. V lost 5 bases, J lost 7 bases, and 11 bases lay in between.

The V gene is TRBV9, the J gene TRBJ1-2; 7 bases match TRBD1. Germline CDR1 SGDLS, CDR2 YYNGEE. J gave up 8 bases and V 3 bases, and 7 bases lay outside the gene matches. CDR3 size: 13 residues. CDR3 residues: CASSGQGLTGYTF. Written as DNA, the CDR3 is TGTGCCAGCAGCGGACAGGGTTTAACCGGCTACACCTTC.

V is TRBV4-2 and J is TRBJ1-5; D is ambiguous. The V gene's germline CDR1 is LGHNA and CDR2 YNFKEQ. The germline V and J ends were trimmed by 4 bases and 5 bases, with 15 bases remaining between them. CDR3 length: 15 amino acids. The CDR3 reads CASSREGGRHQPQHF. CDR3 sequence (DNA): TGTGCCAGCAGCCGAGAAGGAGGGAGACATCAGCCCCAGCATTTT.

This clone was counted a few times. CDR3 sequence: CASGLAFLARDRNTGELFF. The CDR3, as DNA: TGTGCTAGTGGTTTGGCATTTCTCGCCCGGGACAGGAACACCGGGGAGCTGTTTTTT. The chain joins TRBV12-5 to TRBJ2-2, with 7 nucleotides matching TRBD1. V shed 1 base and J 1 base; nucleotides not matched to a gene: 12. This CDR3 comprises 19 residues. Germline CDR1 is LGHNT and CDR2 is FRNRAP.

This rearrangement joins TRBV14 to TRBJ2-6; the D is unclear. The CDR3 loop spans 18 amino acids. The germline gives CDR1 SGHDN, CDR2 FVKESK. V dropped 1 base and J dropped 4 bases, with 17 bases sitting between them. This CDR3 reads CASSQVETDLAGANVLTF. The CDR3 nucleotides read TGTGCCAGCAGCCAAGTGGAGACTGATTTAGCCGGGGCCAACGTCCTGACTTTC.

The chain carries TRBV28 and TRBJ2-3, with 10 bases identical to TRBD1. Trimming at V came to 5 bases and at J to 0 bases, leaving 14 bases not matched to a gene. The CDR3 runs 19 residues. Germline loops: CDR1 MDHEN, CDR2 SYDVKM. The CDR3 DNA reads as TGTGCCAGCAGTCCCGACTCAGCCAGACAGGGGGCCAGCACAGATACGCAGTATTTT. Its translation: CASSPDSARQGASTDTQYF.

This sequence joins TRBV15 and TRBJ1-2, with 7 bases lining up with TRBD1. The CDR3 is made up of 14 amino acids. V shed 1 base and J 2 bases; nucleotides not matched to a gene: 1. Germline CDR1 and CDR2: LNHNV and YYDKDF (reference sequence). The CDR3 nucleotides read TGTGCCACCAGCAGAGGGGACAGAAACTATGGCTACACCTTC. Its translation: CATSRGDRNYGYTF.

This chain uses TRBV5-4 with TRBJ2-1; 8 nucleotides match TRBD2. V lost 1 base, J lost 14 bases, and 5 bases stayed unmatched. CDR1 is SGHNT and CDR2 is YYREEE in the germline V gene (reference sequence). The CDR3 has 12 amino acids. CDR3 nucleotides: TGTGCCAGCAGCTTGCGGGAGGGAGGAGAGTTCTTC. Amino acids: CASSLREGGEFF.

V usage is TRBV5-6 and J usage is TRBJ1-6, with D possibly matching TRBD1 (6 bases). The CDR3 totals 14 residues. Germline V gene sequence: CDR1 SGHDT, CDR2 YYEEEE. V lost 4 bases and J 8 bases, leaving 13 bases between the germline ends. For the CDR3, the DNA is TGTGCCAGCAGCATCTGGACAGAGGATTCACCCCTCCACTTT. It specifies CASSIWTEDSPLHF.

The V and J genes are TRBV9 and TRBJ2-3; 8 nucleotides line up with TRBD2. The CDR3 consists of 16 residues. V dropped 2 bases and J dropped 0; count of bases not matched to a gene: 5. Germline V CDR1 and CDR2: SGDLS, YYNGEE. This CDR3 is CASSVLERESTDTQYF. The CDR3 DNA reads TGTGCCAGCAGCGTCCTTGAGCGGGAGAGCACAGATACGCAGTATTTT.

This chain connects TRBV24-1 to TRBJ2-2; D uncertain. Trimming pared 9 bases from V and 2 bases from J, leaving 9 bases between. Germline V gene lookup returns CDR1 KGHDR and CDR2 SFDVKD. This CDR3 comprises 13 residues. The CDR3 spells CATFSLNTGELFF. The CDR3, as DNA: TGTGCCACCTTCTCACTTAACACCGGGGAGCTGTTTTTT.

The V gene is TRBV4-2, the J gene TRBJ1-4; D is ambiguous. V was shortened by 2 bases and J by 9 bases, with 10 bases between the two germline ends. The CDR3 totals 13 residues. Looked up from germline, CDR1 is LGHNA and CDR2 is YNFKEQ. The CDR3 protein is CASSQTGRQKLFF. DNA for the CDR3: TGTGCCAGCAGCCAAACTGGCAGGCAAAAACTGTTTTTT.

V is TRBV5-4 and J is TRBJ2-1; 7 bases match TRBD2. CDR1 SGHNT and CDR2 YYREEE come from the germline V gene (reference sequence). The J segment lost 7 bases and the V segment lost 5 bases, leaving 15 bases of the junction unmatched. This CDR3 spans 16 amino acids. The CDR3 region is CASRELGEGLGNEQFF. The CDR3 DNA reads TGTGCCAGCAGGGAGCTAGGGGAGGGCCTCGGGAATGAGCAGTTCTTC.

The V and J genes are TRBV27 and TRBJ1-2; TRBD1 aligns across 12 bases. The germline gives CDR1 MNHEY, CDR2 SMNVEV (reference sequence). The junction had 2 bases not matched to a gene; V was cut back by 2 bases and J by 1 base. CDR3 length: 16 amino acids. CDR3 protein: CASSLGTGGRNYGYTF. Written as DNA, the CDR3 is TGTGCCAGCAGTTTAGGGACAGGGGGCCGTAACTATGGCTACACCTTC.